The 25 T cell receptor beta chains listed next were all sequenced from one sample in a study of T cell repertoires in cytomegalovirus infection. TCRdb analysed the reads with MiXCR anew, one entry per CDR3 protein. Of some 920,000 distinct CDR3 sequences in the sample, more than 25% were seen once. The antigens these receptors bind are not known. The material sequenced was cultured CD8+ T cells from PBMCs, taken from culture after CMV antigen stimulation. The receptors derive from a human donor in good health (CMV status not recorded). Some clones in this sample may be carry-over from other donors' samples.

The J gene is TRBJ2-5, the V gene TRBV28; D is possibly TRBD2 (5 bases). The germline V gene has CDR1 MDHEN and CDR2 SYDVKM. The CDR3 has 14 amino acids. Trimming removed 4 bases from V and 1 base from J, with 10 bases in between. CDR3 sequence reads: CASSSPRVQETQYF. CDR3 sequence (DNA): TGTGCCAGCAGTTCCCCGAGGGTCCAAGAGACCCAGTACTTC.

The sample holds many counts of this clonotype. The chain couples TRBV7-6 to TRBJ2-3; TRBD2 might be the D (6 bases). Germline V gene lookup returns CDR1 SGHVS and CDR2 FNYEAQ. The CDR3 loop spans 16 amino acids. Trimming took off 3 bases at V and 4 bases at J, with 17 bases between the two ends. CDR3 protein: CASSFMSSSGPDTQYF. The CDR3 bases are TGTGCCAGCAGCTTCATGTCCAGTAGCGGACCAGATACGCAGTATTTT.

This clonotype has just a few counts. The chain carries TRBV6-6 and TRBJ2-7; D unclear. The V gene lost 8 bases and the J gene lost 7 bases, with 21 bases spanning the gap. This CDR3 region has 14 residues. CDR1 and CDR2 from the germline V gene are MNHNY and SVGAGI (reference sequence). CDR3 DNA: TGTGCCAGCGGACCTGTACAGTTTAGCTGGGAGCAGTACTTC. Protein sequence: CASGPVQFSWEQYF.

V and J are TRBV15 and TRBJ2-2, with D uncertain. The CDR3 loop spans 11 amino acids. Germline lookup yields CDR1 LNHNV and CDR2 YYDKDF (reference sequence). Trimming pared 3 bases from V and 8 bases from J, leaving 4 bases between. The CDR3 region is CATSSSGELFF. The CDR3 DNA is TGTGCCACCAGCAGCTCAGGGGAGCTGTTTTTT.

This clonotype was observed many times. The chain employs TRBV7-2 and TRBJ2-1; D is ambiguous. Deletions cut 1 base from V and 7 bases from J, with 14 bases between. The CDR3 is made up of 15 amino acids. Germline CDR1 SGHTA, CDR2 FQGNSA. In nucleotides, the CDR3 is TGTGCCAGCAGCTTAGAGTTACCAGCTCCGAATGAGCAGTTCTTC. Protein sequence: CASSLELPAPNEQFF.

V is TRBV19 and J is TRBJ1-2; tentative D call: TRBD1 (6 bases). The CDR3 runs 12 residues. Trimming cost V 10 bases and J 4 bases, with 13 bases left between them. Germline V CDR1 and CDR2: LNHDA, SQIVND (reference sequence). This chain's CDR3 is CAINREAYGYTF. For the CDR3, the DNA is TGTGCCATCAACAGGGAGGCCTATGGCTACACCTTC.

This clonotype was seen a few times. The CDR3 DNA is TGTGCCAGCAGTTACCGGATCGGTCCCGGGGAGCTGTTTTTT. This codes for CASSYRIGPGELFF. V usage is TRBV6-5 and J usage is TRBJ2-2; no clear D gene. This CDR3 is 14 amino acids long. Germline-derived CDR1 and CDR2 are MNHEY and SVGAGI. V was clipped by 2 bases and J by 6 bases, with 10 bases between them.

The CDR3 nucleotides read TGTGCCAGCAGCCATAATATGCGGAGTACGCAGTATTTT. It encodes CASSHNMRSTQYF. The rearrangement links TRBV12-3 or TRBV12-4 to TRBJ2-3; D not certain. The CDR3 is 13 residues long. Between the trimmed V and J ends, which lost 6 bases and 8 bases, there was a span of 15 bases.

The chain couples TRBV5-4 to TRBJ2-1; TRBD2 might be the D (5 bases). CDR1 and CDR2 (germline): SGHNT, YYREEE (reference sequence). V dropped 0 bases and J dropped 9 bases, with 13 bases sitting between them. The CDR3 length is 14 residues. CDR3 residues: CASSLALSAGEQFF. CDR3 DNA sequence: TGTGCCAGCAGCTTGGCACTAAGCGCGGGTGAGCAGTTCTTC.

Details on this clonotype: Relative to the germline gene, one junction end is altered; a read error may explain this. V gene TRBV11-3 combines with J gene TRBJ1-2; possibly TRBD1 for D (5 bases). CDR1 SGHNT and CDR2 YENEEA come from the germline V gene. The CDR3 sequence is 16 residues long. The CDR3 DNA follows: TGTGCCAACAGCTTCAGCGGGGCGGCAGGGAACTATGGCTACACCTTC. Its translation is CANSFSGAAGNYGYTF.

This clonotype was counted only a few times. V and J are TRBV12-3 or TRBV12-4 and TRBJ2-3, with 7 bases identical to TRBD2. The CDR3 has 13 amino acids. V lost 6 bases, J lost 13 bases, and 13 bases stayed unmatched. The CDR3 loop is CASSRPGDGGKYF. In nucleotides, the CDR3 is TGTGCCAGCAGCCGACCGGGGGACGGGGGGAAGTATTTT.

V gene TRBV6-1 combines with J gene TRBJ1-6; D gene ambiguous. The CDR3 runs 17 residues. Trimming left V 0 bases short and J 9 bases short, with 18 bases between. Germline CDR1 and CDR2: MNHNS and SASEGT. The CDR3 sequence: CASSEALWDYQGSPLHF. In DNA, the CDR3 is TGTGCCAGCAGTGAAGCGCTTTGGGATTACCAAGGTTCACCCCTCCACTTT.

The CDR3 loop reads CASKGPYPLGREQYF. The CDR3 DNA follows: TGTGCCAGCAAAGGACCCTACCCGCTTGGTCGCGAGCAGTACTTC. The chain joins TRBV6-1 to TRBJ2-7; D remains unclear. Germline V lookup: CDR1 MNHNS, CDR2 SASEGT. Deletions cut 7 bases from V and 6 bases from J, with 22 bases between. The CDR3 totals 15 residues.

The gene calls are TRBV7-8 and TRBJ2-1; D not certain. This CDR3 comprises 13 residues. Trimming shortened V by 5 bases and J by 7 bases, and 12 bases separated the two germline ends. CDR1 SGHVS and CDR2 FQNEAQ come from the germline V gene. The CDR3 here is CASSPVHLNEQFF. CDR3 DNA: TGTGCCAGCAGCCCCGTACATCTTAATGAGCAGTTCTTC.

This clonotype was detected only a few times. This chain links TRBV4-1 with TRBJ2-6; no clear D. The CDR3 is 14 amino acids. CDR1 is MGHRA and CDR2 is YSYEKL in the germline V gene. The ends were cut back, 3 bases at V and 3 bases at J, with 6 bases in the middle. The CDR3 nucleotides are TGCGCCAGCAGCCAGGGATTTGGGGCCAACGTCCTGACTTTC. Protein: CASSQGFGANVLTF.

This clonotype showed up many times. The genes are TRBV7-9 and TRBJ2-4, with a weak D call TRBD2 (6 bases). Trimming cost V 5 bases and J 1 base, with 15 bases left between them. The CDR3 sequence is 16 residues long. Per the germline V gene, CDR1 is SEHNR and CDR2 is FQNEAQ (reference sequence). The CDR3 loop reads CASSPAGGRAKNIQYF. The CDR3 DNA sequence: TGTGCCAGCAGCCCAGCGGGCGGGCGGGCCAAAAACATTCAGTACTTC.

V and J are TRBV12-3 or TRBV12-4 and TRBJ2-1; 8 bases map to TRBD2. The CDR3 has 15 amino acids. Trimming at V came to 4 bases and at J to 4 bases, leaving 6 bases not matched to a gene. This CDR3 reads CASSSGGGRYNEQFF. For the CDR3, the DNA is TGTGCCAGCAGTTCCGGGGGGGGCCGTTACAATGAGCAGTTCTTC.

The J gene is TRBJ2-1, the V gene TRBV6-2 or TRBV6-3; maybe TRBD1 (6 bases). This CDR3 spans 13 amino acids. Per the germline V gene, CDR1 is MNHEY and CDR2 is SVGEGT. The germline V and J ends were trimmed by 5 bases and 4 bases, with 9 bases remaining between them. The CDR3 protein is CASSGQQYNEQFF. CDR3 bases: TGTGCCAGCAGTGGACAGCAGTACAATGAGCAGTTCTTC.

This clonotype occurred a few times. This chain joins TRBV11-2 and TRBJ1-3, with D possibly being TRBD1 (5 bases). Germline-derived CDR1 and CDR2 are SGHAT and FQNNGV. This CDR3 contains 15 residues. The ends were cut back, 3 bases at V and 2 bases at J, with 11 bases in the middle. The CDR3 bases are TGTGCCAGCAGCTTTTGGGGGAGCCCTGGAAACACCATATATTTT. Its translation: CASSFWGSPGNTIYF.

This rearrangement joins TRBV12-3 or TRBV12-4 to TRBJ1-3; no clear D. Trimming removed 7 bases at V and 12 bases at J, with 13 bases between. This CDR3 comprises 11 residues. CDR3 amino acids: CASTDPPVIYF. CDR3 sequence (DNA): TGTGCCAGCACCGACCCCCCCGTCATATATTTT.

The sample holds a few counts of this clonotype. As DNA, the CDR3 is TGTGCCAGTAGACCCCGGGACAGGGGTGGCTACACCTTC. Encoded protein: CASRPRDRGGYTF. The chain employs TRBV19 and TRBJ1-2, with 10 positions matching TRBD1. From germline, CDR1 is LNHDA and CDR2 SQIVND (reference sequence). J was trimmed by 7 bases and V by 6 bases; bases with no gene match: 5. The CDR3 consists of 13 residues. Full variable domain (rest looked up from reference TRBV19 and TRBJ1-2): DGGITQSPKYLFRKEGQNVTLSCEQNLNHDAMYWYRQDPGQGLRLIYYSQIVNDFQKGDIAEGYSVSREKKESFPLTVTSAQKNPTAFYLCASRPRDRGGYTFGSGTRLTVV.

V is TRBV11-2 and J is TRBJ2-7; D is unclear. The CDR3 has 16 amino acids. V was pared by 3 bases and J by 0 bases, with 15 bases between. Germline loops: CDR1 SGHAT, CDR2 FQNNGV. The chain's CDR3 is CASSFWAALDSYEQYF. CDR3 in DNA: TGTGCCAGCAGCTTCTGGGCGGCATTGGACTCCTACGAGCAGTACTTC.

This chain joins TRBV7-6 and TRBJ1-3; no clear D gene. This CDR3 comprises 14 residues. Germline V lookup: CDR1 SGHVS, CDR2 FNYEAQ. V was cut by 4 bases and J by 4 bases, with 11 bases left in between. CDR3 sequence: CASSSLPGGNTIYF. CDR3 bases: TGTGCCAGCAGCTCACTCCCGGGGGGAAACACCATATATTTT.

This chain joins TRBV12-5 and TRBJ1-2; no clear D gene. CDR1 LGHNT and CDR2 FRNRAP come from the germline V gene. The CDR3 has 13 amino acids. Between the trimmed V and J ends, which lost 7 bases and 3 bases, there was a span of 12 bases. The CDR3 DNA reads TGTGCTAGTGCCCTGCAATTGGACTATGGCTACACCTTC. Protein sequence: CASALQLDYGYTF.

The chain is built from TRBV7-6 and TRBJ2-2, with D maybe TRBD1 (6 bases). CDR3 length: 16 amino acids. V lost 5 bases to trimming and J lost 4 bases, with 17 bases between them. Germline CDR1 is SGHVS and CDR2 is FNYEAQ. CDR3 loop: CASSDVDRRTTGELFF. The DNA for the CDR3 is TGTGCCAGCAGCGACGTTGACAGGAGGACCACCGGGGAGCTGTTTTTT.